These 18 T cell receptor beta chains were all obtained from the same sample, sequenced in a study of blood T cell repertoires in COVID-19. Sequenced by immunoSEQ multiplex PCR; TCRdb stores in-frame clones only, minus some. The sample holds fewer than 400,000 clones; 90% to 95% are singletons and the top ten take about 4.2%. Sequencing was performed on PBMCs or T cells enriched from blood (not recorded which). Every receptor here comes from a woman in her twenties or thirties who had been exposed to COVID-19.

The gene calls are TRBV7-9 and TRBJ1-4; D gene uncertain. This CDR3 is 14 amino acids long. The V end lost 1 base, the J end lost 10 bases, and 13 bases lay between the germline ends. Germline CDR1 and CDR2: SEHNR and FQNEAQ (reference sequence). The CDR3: CASSLELVSRKLFF. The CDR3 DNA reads TGTGCCAGCAGCTTAGAGTTGGTCAGTCGAAAACTGTTTTTT.

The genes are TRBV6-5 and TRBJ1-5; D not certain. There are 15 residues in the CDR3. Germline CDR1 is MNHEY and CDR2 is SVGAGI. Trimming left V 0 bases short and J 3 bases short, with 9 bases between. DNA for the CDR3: TGTGCCAGCAGTTACTCGGGAGGGATCAATCAGCCCCAGCATTTT. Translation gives CASSYSGGINQPQHF.

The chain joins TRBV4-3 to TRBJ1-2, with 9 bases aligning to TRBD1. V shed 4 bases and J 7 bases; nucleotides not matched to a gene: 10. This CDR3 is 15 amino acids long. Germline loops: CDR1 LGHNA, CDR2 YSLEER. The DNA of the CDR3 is TGCGCCAGCAGCCCCGGGGACAGGGATAGTGGTGGCTACACCTTC. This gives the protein CASSPGDRDSGGYTF.

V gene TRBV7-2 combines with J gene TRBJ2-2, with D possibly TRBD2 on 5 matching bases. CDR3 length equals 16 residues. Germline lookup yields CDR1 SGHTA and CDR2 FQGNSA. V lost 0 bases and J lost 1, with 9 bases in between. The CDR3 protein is CASSLAVRGNTGELFF. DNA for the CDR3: TGTGCCAGCAGCTTAGCGGTACGGGGGAACACCGGGGAGCTGTTTTTT.

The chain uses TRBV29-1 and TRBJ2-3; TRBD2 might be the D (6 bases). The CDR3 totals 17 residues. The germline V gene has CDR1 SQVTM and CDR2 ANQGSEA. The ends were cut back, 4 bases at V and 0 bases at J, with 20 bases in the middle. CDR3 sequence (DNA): TGCAGCGTTGCACTGGGACTCGCCGAGACCAGCACAGATACGCAGTATTTT. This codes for CSVALGLAETSTDTQYF.

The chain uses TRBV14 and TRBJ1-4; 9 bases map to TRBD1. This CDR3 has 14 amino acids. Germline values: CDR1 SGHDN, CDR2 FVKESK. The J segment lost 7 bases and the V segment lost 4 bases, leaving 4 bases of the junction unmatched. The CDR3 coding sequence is TGTGCCAGCAGCCCACGGACAGGGGCTGAAAAACTGTTTTTT. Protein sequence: CASSPRTGAEKLFF.

Written as DNA, the CDR3 is TGTGCCAGCAGCTCGGGACAGGGGACCATTGGGAACACTGAAGCTTTCTTT. Amino acid sequence: CASSSGQGTIGNTEAFF. The gene calls are TRBV9 and TRBJ1-1; 10 nucleotides line up with TRBD1. The V gene's germline CDR1 is SGDLS and CDR2 YYNGEE. The CDR3 is made up of 17 amino acids. The J segment lost 1 base and the V segment lost 4 bases, leaving 10 bases of the junction unmatched.

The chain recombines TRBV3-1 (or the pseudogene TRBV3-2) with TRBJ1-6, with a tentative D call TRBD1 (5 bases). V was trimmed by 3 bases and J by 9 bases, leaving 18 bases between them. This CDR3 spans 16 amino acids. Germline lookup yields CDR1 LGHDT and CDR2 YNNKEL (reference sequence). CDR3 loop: CASSHSGGAWGSPLHF. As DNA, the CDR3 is TGTGCCAGCAGCCATTCTGGAGGGGCCTGGGGTTCACCCCTCCACTTT.

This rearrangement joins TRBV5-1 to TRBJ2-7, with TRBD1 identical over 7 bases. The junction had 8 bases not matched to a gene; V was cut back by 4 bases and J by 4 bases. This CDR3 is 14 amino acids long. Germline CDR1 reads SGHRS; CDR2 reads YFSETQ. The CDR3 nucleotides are TGCGCCAGCAGCGCACAGGGGTCCCTTTACGAGCAGTACTTC. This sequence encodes CASSAQGSLYEQYF.

CDR3 in amino acids: CASTGGQGISAQHF. For the CDR3, the DNA is TGTGCCAGCACCGGAGGACAGGGTATATCGGCCCAGCATTTT. The J gene is TRBJ1-5, the V gene TRBV28; 8 bases agree with TRBD1. The CDR3 is made up of 14 amino acids. Germline V CDR1 and CDR2: MDHEN, SYDVKM. After removal of 7 bases from V and 11 bases from J, the junction contained 13 bases not matched to a gene.

CDR3 in amino acids: CASSQDWYRRWTEAFF. CDR3 sequence (DNA): TGTGCCAGCAGCCAAGATTGGTACAGGCGGTGGACTGAAGCTTTCTTT. This chain joins TRBV3-1 (or the pseudogene TRBV3-2) and TRBJ1-1, with a possible D match to TRBD1 (5 bases). Deletions cut 0 bases from V and 5 bases from J, with 16 bases between. Germline-derived CDR1 and CDR2 are LGHDT and YNNKEL (reference sequence). CDR3 size: 16 residues.

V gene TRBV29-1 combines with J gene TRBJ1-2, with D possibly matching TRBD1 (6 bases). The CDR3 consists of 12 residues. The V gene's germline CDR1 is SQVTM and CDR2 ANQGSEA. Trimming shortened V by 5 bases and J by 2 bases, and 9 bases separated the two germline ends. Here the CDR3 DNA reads TGCAGCGTTATACAGGGAAACTATGGCTACACCTTC. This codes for CSVIQGNYGYTF.

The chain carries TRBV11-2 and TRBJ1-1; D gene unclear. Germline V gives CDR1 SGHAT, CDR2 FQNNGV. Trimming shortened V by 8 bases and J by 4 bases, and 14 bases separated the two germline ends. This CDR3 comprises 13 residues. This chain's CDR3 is CASSPGRGTEAFF. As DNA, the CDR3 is TGTGCCAGCTCCCCGGGTCGGGGCACTGAAGCTTTCTTT.

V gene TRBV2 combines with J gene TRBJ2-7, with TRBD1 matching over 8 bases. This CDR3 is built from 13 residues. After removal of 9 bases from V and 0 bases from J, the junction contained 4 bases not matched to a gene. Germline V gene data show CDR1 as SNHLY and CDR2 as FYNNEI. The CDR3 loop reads CARRTGSSYEQYF. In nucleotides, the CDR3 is TGTGCCAGACGGACAGGGAGCTCCTACGAGCAGTACTTC.

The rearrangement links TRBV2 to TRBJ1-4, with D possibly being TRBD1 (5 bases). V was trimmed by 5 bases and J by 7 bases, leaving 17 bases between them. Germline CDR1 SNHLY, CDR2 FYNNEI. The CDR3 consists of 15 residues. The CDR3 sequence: CASSNSRVKVEKLFF. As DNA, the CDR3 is TGTGCCAGCAGTAATAGCAGGGTGAAGGTTGAAAAACTGTTTTTT.

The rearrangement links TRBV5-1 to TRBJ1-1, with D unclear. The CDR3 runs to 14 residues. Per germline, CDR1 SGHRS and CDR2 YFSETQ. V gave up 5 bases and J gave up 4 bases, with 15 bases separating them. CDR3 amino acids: CASRWSTTGTEAFF. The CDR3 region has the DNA TGCGCCAGCAGGTGGAGTACTACTGGCACTGAAGCTTTCTTT. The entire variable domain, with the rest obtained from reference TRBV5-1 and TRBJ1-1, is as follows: KAGVTQTPRYLIKTRGQQVTLSCSPISGHRSVSWYQQTPGQGLQFLFEYFSETQRNKGNFPGRFSGRQFSNSRSEMNVSTLELGDSALYLCASRWSTTGTEAFFGQGTRLTVV.

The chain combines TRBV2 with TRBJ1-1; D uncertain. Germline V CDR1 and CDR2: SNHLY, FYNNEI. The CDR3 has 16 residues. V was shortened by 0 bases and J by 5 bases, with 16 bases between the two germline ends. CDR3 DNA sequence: TGTGCCAGCAGTGAAGCTGGGGTCAGGAGGCGAACTGAAGCTTTCTTT. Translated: CASSEAGVRRRTEAFF.

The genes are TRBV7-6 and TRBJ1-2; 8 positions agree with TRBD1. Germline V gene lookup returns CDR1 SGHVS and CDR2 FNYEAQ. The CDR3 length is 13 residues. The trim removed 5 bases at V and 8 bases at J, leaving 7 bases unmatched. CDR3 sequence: CASSGTTGEGYTF. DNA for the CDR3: TGTGCCAGCAGCGGAACGACAGGGGAAGGCTACACCTTC.